The sequence of this T cell receptor (beta chain) was determined in a study of CD8+ T cells in alopecia areata. For the study at large: Treated patients were given oral tofacitinib, which was dosed at 5 to 10 mg twice daily.

The authors extracted RNA and reverse transcribed it into cDNA as the sequencing template. The assay was immunoSEQ multiplex PCR, and TCRdb's table has in-frame clones only and misses some. The sample consists of fewer than 150,000 clones, around four fifths of them appearing once. Indicated treatment: oral pan-JAK inhibitor, 5-10 mg twice daily. This clone was recorded only once. No antigen is known for it. The CDR3 is made up of 14 amino acids. V lost 3 bases to trimming and J lost 7 bases, with 13 bases between them. Per the germline V gene, CDR1 is LGHNA and CDR2 is YSLEER. The study's findings and limits: Given one nonresponder, whether baseline CD8+ expansion relates to response remains uncertain. Normal scalp showed lower clonality than lesional scalp, especially alopecia totalis/universalis. In scalp and blood during tofacitinib, many expanded lesional clones persisted.

Sequencing used CD8+ T cells sorted from blood, obtained at week 4, from a patient treated with tofacitinib. The TCR originated in a human donor with alopecia areata. V gene TRBV4-3 combines with J gene TRBJ2-1; the D is unclear. The CDR3 is CASSQFLTANEQFF. CDR3 nucleotides: TGCGCCAGCAGCCAGTTCCTGACTGCTAATGAGCAGTTCTTC.